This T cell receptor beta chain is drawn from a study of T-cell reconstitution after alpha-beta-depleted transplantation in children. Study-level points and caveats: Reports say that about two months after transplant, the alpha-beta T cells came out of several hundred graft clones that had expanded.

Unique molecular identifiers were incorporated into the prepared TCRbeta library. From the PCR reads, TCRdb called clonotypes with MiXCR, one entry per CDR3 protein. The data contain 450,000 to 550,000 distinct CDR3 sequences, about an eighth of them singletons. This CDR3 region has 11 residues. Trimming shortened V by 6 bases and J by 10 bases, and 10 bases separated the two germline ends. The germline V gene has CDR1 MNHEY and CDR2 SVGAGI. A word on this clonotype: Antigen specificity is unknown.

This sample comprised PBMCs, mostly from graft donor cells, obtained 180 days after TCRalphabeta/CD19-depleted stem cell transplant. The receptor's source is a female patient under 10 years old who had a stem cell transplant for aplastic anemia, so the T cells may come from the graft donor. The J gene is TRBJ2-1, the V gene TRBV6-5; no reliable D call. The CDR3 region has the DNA TGTGCCAGCAGAGGCTTGGTCGAGCAGTTCTTC. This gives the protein CASRGLVEQFF.